Here is one T cell receptor (beta chain) with its context. As yet, its antigen is unknown. Sequenced by immunoSEQ multiplex PCR; TCRdb stores in-frame clones only, minus some. The sample shows about 380,000 clones, about 96% of them seen only once. This specimen belongs to a study of shared clonotypes between healthy human individuals. Study results and caveats: Larger richness was generally estimated for naive than memory subsets.

The V end lost 3 bases, the J end lost 4 bases, and 9 bases lay between the germline ends. Per the germline V gene, CDR1 is SGHTA and CDR2 is FQGNSA. This CDR3 is 13 amino acids long. The clonotype comes from a man aged 25-45 years in good health. The chain carries TRBV7-2 and TRBJ2-5; D is unclear. The specimen was memory CD8+ T cells sorted from blood. Documented subset: CD45RO+ cells pooled with CCR7-negative TemRA cells. For the CDR3, the DNA is TGTGCCAGCAGCTTCGCCTATCGAGAGACCCAGTACTTC. Its protein is CASSFAYRETQYF.